This T cell receptor (beta chain) stems from a study of monozygotic twins with inflammatory bowel disease. Germline assignment: CDR1 SGHNT and CDR2 YYREEE (reference sequence). This CDR3 has 15 amino acids. cDNA encoding TCRalpha and TCRbeta underwent two nested PCRs of approximately 17 and 9 cycles, each of which was followed by bead purification. After re-calling the 5' RACE reads, TCRdb lists one entry per CDR3 protein, DNA absent. The sample has roughly 120,000 distinct CDR3 sequences. Sequenced input: blood. The sequence derives from a human donor with ulcerative colitis or Crohn's disease, or a healthy co-twin of an affected twin (not recorded which). The chain joins TRBV5-4 to TRBJ2-1; lacking DNA, the TRBD2 call made by TCRdb goes unchecked. CDR3 amino acids: CASSLTSGGANEQFF.